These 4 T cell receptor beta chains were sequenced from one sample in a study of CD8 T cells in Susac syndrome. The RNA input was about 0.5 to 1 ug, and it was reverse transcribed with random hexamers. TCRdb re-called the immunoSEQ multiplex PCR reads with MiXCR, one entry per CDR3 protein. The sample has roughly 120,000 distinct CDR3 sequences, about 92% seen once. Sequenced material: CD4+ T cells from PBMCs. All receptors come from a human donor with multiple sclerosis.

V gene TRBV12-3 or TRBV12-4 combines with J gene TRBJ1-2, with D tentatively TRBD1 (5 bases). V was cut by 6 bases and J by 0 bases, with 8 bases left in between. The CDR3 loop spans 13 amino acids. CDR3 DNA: TGTGCCAGCAGGATGACAGCTAACTATGGCTACACCTTC. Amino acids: CASRMTANYGYTF.

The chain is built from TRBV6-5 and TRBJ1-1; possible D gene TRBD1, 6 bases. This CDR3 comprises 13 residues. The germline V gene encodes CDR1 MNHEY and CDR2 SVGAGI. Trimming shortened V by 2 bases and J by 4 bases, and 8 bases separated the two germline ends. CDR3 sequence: CASSYGGPTEAFF. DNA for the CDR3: TGTGCCAGCAGTTACGGGGGCCCCACTGAAGCTTTCTTT.

The CDR3 protein is CASAEQVLAYYGYTF. The CDR3 bases are TGTGCCAGTGCAGAACAGGTTTTGGCCTACTATGGCTACACCTTC. This sequence joins TRBV19 and TRBJ1-2; D is possibly TRBD1 (5 bases). The germline V gene has CDR1 LNHDA and CDR2 SQIVND (reference sequence). The CDR3 runs 15 residues. V was cut by 8 bases and J by 3 bases, with 19 bases left in between.

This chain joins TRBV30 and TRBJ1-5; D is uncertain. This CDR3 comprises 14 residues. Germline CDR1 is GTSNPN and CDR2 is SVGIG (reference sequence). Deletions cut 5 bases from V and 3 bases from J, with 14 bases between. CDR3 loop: CAWGNGKINQPQHF. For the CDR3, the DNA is TGTGCCTGGGGTAATGGCAAGATCAATCAGCCCCAGCATTTT.